The 30 T cell receptor beta chains below all came from one sample that was sequenced in a study of T cell responses to AZD1222 COVID-19 vaccine. Profiling relied on immunoSEQ multiplex PCR, and the TCRdb table lists in-frame clones only, not all of them. The table has tens of thousands of clones, roughly 90% seen once. Sample: peripheral blood, taken 28 days after the second AZD1222 dose. Source of these receptors: an adult who received the AZD1222 COVID-19 vaccine.

The rearrangement links TRBV24-1 to TRBJ2-1, with 12 bases that match TRBD2. The CDR3 runs 17 residues. CDR1 KGHDR and CDR2 SFDVKD come from the germline V gene. Trimming took 3 bases from V and 6 from J; bases not matched to a gene: 8. The DNA for the CDR3 is TGTGCCACCAGTGATAGCCGACTAGCGGGAGTTCGCAATGAGCAGTTCTTC. Its protein product is CATSDSRLAGVRNEQFF.

V and J are TRBV18 and TRBJ2-7, with 9 bases identical to TRBD2. Trimming took 3 bases from V and 6 from J; bases not matched to a gene: 6. The CDR3 contains 14 residues. The germline CDR1 and CDR2 sequences are KGHSH and LQKENI. DNA of the CDR3: TGTGCCAGCTCACCTAGGACTAGCGAGGGCGAGCAGTACTTC. Translated, it gives CASSPRTSEGEQYF.

This clone was detected only a few times. J is TRBJ1-2 and V is TRBV6-5; D might be TRBD1 (5 bases). CDR1 MNHEY and CDR2 SVGAGI come from the germline V gene. CDR3 length equals 14 residues. Deletions cut 7 bases from V and 3 bases from J, with 15 bases between. This CDR3 is CASIRDSQDYGYTF. The CDR3 nucleotides are TGTGCCAGCATCCGGGACTCCCAAGACTATGGCTACACCTTC.

The rearrangement joins TRBV7-3 to TRBJ1-6, with 9 bases aligning to TRBD1. Germline assignment: CDR1 SGHTA and CDR2 FQGTGA. The ends lost 4 bases at V and 9 bases at J; junction bases unmatched: 4. CDR3 length: 14 amino acids. CDR3 DNA sequence: TGTGCCAGCAGCTCCCAGGGACAGGGTTCACCCCTCCACTTT. Its translation is CASSSQGQGSPLHF.

The CDR3 coding sequence is TGTGCCAGCAGGCTCACGACAGGGCCATACTATGGCTACACCTTC. It codes for CASRLTTGPYYGYTF. This chain connects TRBV27 to TRBJ1-2; 7 positions agree with TRBD1. The germline V gene has CDR1 MNHEY and CDR2 SMNVEV (reference sequence). V dropped 6 bases and J dropped 3; count of bases not matched to a gene: 10. This CDR3 comprises 15 residues.

This sequence joins TRBV7-3 and TRBJ1-4, with no clear D. Germline V lookup: CDR1 SGHTA, CDR2 FQGTGA. CDR3 length: 13 residues. V was shortened by 3 bases and J by 8 bases, with 10 bases between the two germline ends. The CDR3 loop reads CASSLARGEKLFF. CDR3 nucleotide sequence: TGTGCCAGCAGCTTGGCCCGGGGAGAAAAACTGTTTTTT.

The rearrangement uses TRBV5-1 and TRBJ2-4, with 8 bases identical to TRBD1. V lost 5 bases to trimming and J lost 8 bases; unmatched junction nucleotides: 9. Germline V CDR1 and CDR2: SGHRS, YFSETQ. This CDR3 spans 14 amino acids. This CDR3 reads CASSTAGGEDIQYF. The CDR3 nucleotides are TGCGCCAGCAGTACGGCAGGGGGCGAGGACATTCAGTACTTC. Based on the CDR3 plus reference TRBV5-1 and TRBJ2-4, the full variable domain is KAGVTQTPRYLIKTRGQQVTLSCSPISGHRSVSWYQQTPGQGLQFLFEYFSETQRNKGNFPGRFSGRQFSNSRSEMNVSTLELGDSALYLCASSTAGGEDIQYFGAGTRLSVL.

The chain carries TRBV9 and TRBJ2-2; TRBD2 matches at 13 bases. The CDR3 is 16 amino acids. CDR1 is SGDLS and CDR2 is YYNGEE in the germline V gene. V was clipped by 2 bases and J by 4 bases; unmatched bases: 2. The CDR3 DNA reads as TGTGCCAGCAGCGTCGGGACTAGCGGGGCCACCGGGGAGCTGTTTTTT. Encoded protein: CASSVGTSGATGELFF.

V is TRBV4-2 and J is TRBJ1-2; TRBD1 might be the D (6 bases). V was cut by 0 bases and J by 3 bases, with 20 bases left in between. The CDR3 consists of 18 residues. Germline CDR1 reads LGHNA; CDR2 reads YNFKEQ. As DNA, the CDR3 is TGTGCCAGCAGCCAAGAACAGGGCCGCTACCAACGATACTATGGCTACACCTTC. Translation gives CASSQEQGRYQRYYGYTF.

The CDR3 coding sequence is TGTGCCACCGGAAGGGGGTACGAGCAGTACTTC. It specifies CATGRGYEQYF. This chain links TRBV24-1 with TRBJ2-7; D possibly corresponds to TRBD1 (6 bases). This CDR3 comprises 11 residues. The germline V gene has CDR1 KGHDR and CDR2 SFDVKD. Deletions cut 9 bases from V and 4 bases from J, with 9 bases between.

The J gene is TRBJ1-1, the V gene TRBV19, with 7 bases that match TRBD1. This CDR3 comprises 14 residues. With V trimmed by 5 bases and J by 3 bases, 6 bases remained unmatched. Germline CDR1 LNHDA, CDR2 SQIVND (reference sequence). CDR3 sequence: CASSLGQGDTEAFF. The CDR3 region has the DNA TGTGCCAGTAGTCTCGGGCAGGGGGACACTGAAGCTTTCTTT.

This chain joins TRBV7-2 and TRBJ2-5, with a tentative D call TRBD1 (6 bases). Trimming cost V 3 bases and J 5 bases, with 13 bases left between them. In germline, CDR1 is SGHTA, CDR2 FQGNSA. The CDR3 contains 14 residues. CDR3 sequence reads: CASSFDGTRETQYF. The CDR3 nucleotides read TGTGCCAGCAGCTTCGACGGGACAAGGGAGACCCAGTACTTC.

This chain uses TRBV6-2 or TRBV6-3 with TRBJ2-1; 9 bases match TRBD2. The CDR3 is made up of 18 amino acids. The germline gives CDR1 MNHEY, CDR2 SVGEGT. J gave up 10 bases and V 0 bases, and 16 bases lay outside the gene matches. This CDR3 reads CASSYSLFAGGLLREQFF. In nucleotides, the CDR3 is TGTGCCAGCAGTTACTCCCTGTTCGCGGGAGGGTTACTCCGAGAGCAGTTCTTC.

The rearrangement links TRBV29-1 to TRBJ2-4; D unclear. Trimming pared 3 bases from V and 9 bases from J, leaving 15 bases between. The CDR3 runs to 13 residues. Germline-derived CDR1 and CDR2 are SQVTM and ANQGSEA. The CDR3 loop is CSVDEQTQSIQYF. The CDR3 DNA sequence: TGCAGCGTTGACGAACAGACCCAAAGCATTCAGTACTTC.

J is TRBJ2-5 and V is TRBV2; D ambiguous. CDR3 length equals 15 residues. The V end was cut by 7 bases, the J end by 1 base, with 16 bases between. CDR1 and CDR2 from the germline V gene are SNHLY and FYNNEI. In DNA form, the CDR3 reads TGTGCCAGCAATGATCGTACAGACGCCCAAGAGACCCAGTACTTC. This translates into CASNDRTDAQETQYF.

The genes are TRBV27 and TRBJ2-2, with D hard to call. V lost 1 base and J lost 4, with 7 bases in between. Per the germline V gene, CDR1 is MNHEY and CDR2 is SMNVEV (reference sequence). The CDR3 spans 14 residues. CDR3 region: CASSLLAATGELFF. For the CDR3, the DNA is TGTGCCAGCAGTTTATTGGCAGCCACCGGGGAGCTGTTTTTT.

This chain links TRBV5-1 with TRBJ2-1; the D gene could be TRBD1 or TRBD2 (5 bases each). Per the germline V gene, CDR1 is SGHRS and CDR2 is YFSETQ. V shed 5 bases and J shed 6 bases, with 15 bases lying between them. This CDR3 region has 14 residues. The CDR3 DNA reads as TGCGCCAGCAGACTGGGTCTTGGGGGCAATGAGCAGTTCTTC. Translated, it gives CASRLGLGGNEQFF.

This clone was observed once. V and J are TRBV7-9 and TRBJ2-7; the match to TRBD1 covers 7 bases. Per germline, CDR1 SEHNR and CDR2 FQNEAQ (reference sequence). CDR3 length: 14 residues. With V trimmed by 4 bases and J by 3 bases, 6 bases remained unmatched. CDR3 region: CASSSSQGVYEQYF. CDR3 nucleotide sequence: TGTGCCAGCAGCTCCAGCCAGGGGGTCTACGAGCAGTACTTC.

This clone was seen a single time. V is TRBV19 and J is TRBJ1-6, with TRBD1 identical over 7 bases. After removal of 5 bases from V and 8 bases from J, the junction contained 9 bases not matched to a gene. CDR3 length: 15 residues. Germline V gene sequence: CDR1 LNHDA, CDR2 SQIVND (reference sequence). The CDR3 DNA reads as TGTGCCAGTAGTTGGGCCGGGACAGTCGATTCACCCCTCCACTTT. It yields the protein CASSWAGTVDSPLHF.

V usage is TRBV7-2 and J usage is TRBJ2-5; TRBD1 aligns across 7 bases. In germline, CDR1 is SGHTA, CDR2 FQGNSA. After removal of 1 base from V and 5 bases from J, the junction contained 4 bases not matched to a gene. The CDR3 length is 14 residues. The CDR3 DNA follows: TGTGCCAGCAGCTTAGGAGGGGGCAGGGAGACCCAGTACTTC. It codes for CASSLGGGRETQYF.

The rearrangement joins TRBV7-3 to TRBJ2-3, with 7 bases fitting TRBD1. CDR3 length: 16 residues. The junction had 13 bases not matched to a gene; V was cut back by 5 bases and J by 5 bases. Germline lookup yields CDR1 SGHTA and CDR2 FQGTGA. The CDR3 spells CASSTTGTVGVDTQYF. The CDR3 DNA sequence: TGTGCCAGCAGCACGACCGGGACAGTGGGAGTAGATACGCAGTATTTT. Full variable domain (remainder filled in from reference TRBV7-3 and TRBJ2-3): GAGVSQTPSNKVTEKGKYVELRCDPISGHTALYWYRQSLGQGPEFLIYFQGTGAADDSGLPNDRFFAVRPEGSVSTLKIQRTERGDSAVYLCASSTTGTVGVDTQYFGPGTRLTVL.

The gene calls are TRBV2 and TRBJ2-5, with TRBD2 as a possible D gene (6 bases). The V end lost 6 bases, the J end lost 4 bases, and 9 bases lay between the germline ends. The CDR3 loop spans 12 amino acids. Germline V lookup: CDR1 SNHLY, CDR2 FYNNEI. The CDR3 DNA reads TGTGCCAGCAGGGACTATGGAGAGACCCAGTACTTC. This sequence encodes CASRDYGETQYF.

The chain employs TRBV6-5 and TRBJ2-7, with 8 bases lining up with TRBD1. Germline V gene sequence: CDR1 MNHEY, CDR2 SVGAGI. CDR3 size: 15 residues. V gave up 5 bases and J gave up 4 bases; unmatched junction bases: 10. In nucleotides, the CDR3 is TGTGCCAGCAGTAAGCCCGGGACAGGAGTGTACGAGCAGTACTTC. It specifies CASSKPGTGVYEQYF.

This chain connects TRBV6-2 or TRBV6-3 to TRBJ2-3, with TRBD2 matching over 7 bases. The V segment lost 0 bases and the J segment 3 bases; nucleotides outside the gene matches: 15. CDR3 length equals 19 residues. Germline-derived CDR1 and CDR2 are MNHEY and SVGEGT. Here the CDR3 DNA reads TGTGCCAGCAGTTACTCGATTGATCCACTAGCGTCAGCAACAGATACGCAGTATTTT. This codes for CASSYSIDPLASATDTQYF.

The gene calls are TRBV7-9 and TRBJ2-5, with TRBD2 matching over 13 bases. With 6 bases clipped from V and 4 bases from J, the junction kept 5 bases outside the gene matches. Germline V gene data show CDR1 as SEHNR and CDR2 as FQNEAQ (reference sequence). CDR3 length: 15 residues. CDR3 DNA sequence: TGTGCCAGCAGTGGACTAGCGGGAGTGGGAGAGACCCAGTACTTC. This translates into CASSGLAGVGETQYF.

The chain joins TRBV5-5 to TRBJ1-2, with 11 bases aligning to TRBD1. Germline CDR1 and CDR2: SGHKS and YYEKEE (reference sequence). This CDR3 region has 15 residues. Trimming at V came to 4 bases and at J to 0 bases, leaving 2 bases not matched to a gene. CDR3 bases: TGTGCCAGCAGCGGGACAGGGGGACCTAACTATGGCTACACCTTC. Amino acids: CASSGTGGPNYGYTF. Using reference TRBV5-5 and TRBJ1-2 for the parts outside the CDR3, the full variable domain is DAGVTQSPTHLIKTRGQQVTLRCSPISGHKSVSWYQQVLGQGPQFIFQYYEKEERGRGNFPDRFSARQFPNYSSELNVNALLLGDSALYLCASSGTGGPNYGYTFGSGTRLTVV.

V and J are TRBV28 and TRBJ1-1; D gene uncertain. V was clipped by 4 bases and J by 0 bases, with 9 bases between them. This CDR3 has 14 residues. Germline loops: CDR1 MDHEN, CDR2 SYDVKM. Here the CDR3 DNA reads TGTGCCAGCAGTTCACAACGGATGAACACTGAAGCTTTCTTT. This encodes CASSSQRMNTEAFF.

The V gene is TRBV5-1, the J gene TRBJ1-4; TRBD1 agrees at 9 bases. Germline V CDR1 and CDR2: SGHRS, YFSETQ. The CDR3 sequence is 15 residues long. After removal of 5 bases from V and 3 bases from J, the junction contained 5 bases not matched to a gene. CDR3 sequence: CASSEQGAPNEKLFF. Here the CDR3 DNA reads TGCGCCAGCAGTGAACAGGGGGCGCCTAATGAAAAACTGTTTTTT.

The gene calls are TRBV5-1 and TRBJ2-7; a weak D match, TRBD2 (6 bases). The CDR3 loop spans 14 amino acids. V was clipped by 7 bases and J by 1 base, with 15 bases between them. Per the germline V gene, CDR1 is SGHRS and CDR2 is YFSETQ. The CDR3 sequence: CASAVASGSYEQYF. DNA of the CDR3: TGCGCCAGCGCCGTGGCCAGCGGGTCCTACGAGCAGTACTTC. Full variable domain (remainder filled in from reference TRBV5-1 and TRBJ2-7): KAGVTQTPRYLIKTRGQQVTLSCSPISGHRSVSWYQQTPGQGLQFLFEYFSETQRNKGNFPGRFSGRQFSNSRSEMNVSTLELGDSALYLCASAVASGSYEQYFGPGTRLTVT.

The J gene is TRBJ1-1, the V gene TRBV19; 10 bases align to TRBD1. This CDR3 region has 14 residues. Trimming took 6 bases from V and 3 from J; bases not matched to a gene: 4. From germline, CDR1 is LNHDA and CDR2 SQIVND (reference sequence). CDR3 nucleotide sequence: TGTGCCAGTAGACTGGACAGGGGGGACACTGAAGCTTTCTTT. This codes for CASRLDRGDTEAFF.